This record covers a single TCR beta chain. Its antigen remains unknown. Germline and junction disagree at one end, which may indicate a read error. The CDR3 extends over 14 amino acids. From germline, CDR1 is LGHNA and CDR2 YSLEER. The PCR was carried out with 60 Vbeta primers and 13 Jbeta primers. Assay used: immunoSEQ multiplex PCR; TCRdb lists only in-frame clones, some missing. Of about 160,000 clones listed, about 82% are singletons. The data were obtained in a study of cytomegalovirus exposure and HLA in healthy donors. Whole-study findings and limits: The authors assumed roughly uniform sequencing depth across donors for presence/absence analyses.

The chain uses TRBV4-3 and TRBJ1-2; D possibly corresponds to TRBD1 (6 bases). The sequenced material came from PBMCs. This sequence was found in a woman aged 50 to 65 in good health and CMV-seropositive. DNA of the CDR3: TGCGCCAGCAGCCAAGATTTGCAGGGGACGAAGACGGTCTTC. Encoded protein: CASSQDLQGTKTVF.